The rows below give T cell receptor beta chains drawn from one sample of a study of blood T cell repertoires in COVID-19. The data were produced by immunoSEQ multiplex PCR, yet TCRdb's version contains in-frame clones alone and is incomplete. This table holds 200,000 to 250,000 clones, approximately 80% found once. Sequences were obtained from peripheral blood. The receptors stem from a woman of 80 years or more with acute or convalescent COVID-19. Both conserved end residues are part of each CDR3. A D gene is named only where the DNA matches it firmly. Part of the rows lack a size; the others show once, few, many or a class for expanded clones.

>TRBJ1-5|.|TRBV30|.
CAWSRSRAGSRSNQPQHF
TGTGCCTGGAGTCGGTCCCGGGCGGGGAGCCGTAGCAATCAGCCCCAGCATTTT
>TRBJ2-5|once|TRBV7-2|TRBD2
CASSSSGGGTQYF
TGTGCCAGCAGCTCCAGCGGGGGAGGGACCCAGTACTTC
>TRBJ2-3|.|TRBV30|.
CACRPRMAAPMAQYF
TGTGCCTGCCGGCCCAGAATGGCGGCCCCGATGGCGCAGTATTTT
>TRBJ2-1|once|TRBV5-1|.
CASSSSGSLSNEQFF
TGCGCCAGCAGCTCCTCCGGGTCCCTAAGCAATGAGCAGTTCTTC
>TRBJ1-1|.|TRBV3-1/TRBV3-2|.
CASSQDSGASTEAFF
TGTGCCAGCAGCCAAGATTCAGGGGCGAGCACTGAAGCTTTCTTT
>TRBJ2-7|.|TRBV15|.
CATSRPLDRPSPYEQYF
TGTGCCACCAGCAGACCCCTAGACAGGCCATCCCCCTACGAGCAGTACTTC
>TRBJ2-5|.|TRBV18|.
CASSPAQETQYF
TGTGCCAGCTCACCCGCGCAAGAGACCCAGTACTTC
>TRBJ1-2|.|TRBV4-2|.
CASSPQAQGANYGYTF
TGTGCCAGCAGCCCGCAAGCACAGGGCGCTAACTATGGCTACACCTTC
>TRBJ2-3|.|TRBV6-6|.
CASSRSGLESPSADTQYF
TGTGCCAGCAGTCGCTCGGGACTGGAATCCCCTTCAGCAGATACGCAGTATTTT
>TRBJ2-3|.|TRBV7-7|TRBD2
CASSSVTSGRRTDTQYF
TGTGCTAGCAGCTCCGTAACTAGCGGGAGACGGACAGATACGCAGTATTTT
>TRBJ1-5|few|TRBV6-2/TRBV6-3|TRBD1
CASSSRAKITGDQPQHF
TGTGCCAGCAGTTCCCGGGCCAAAATCACAGGGGATCAGCCCCAGCATTTT
>TRBJ1-1|.|TRBV7-2|.
CASSLQGGMNTEAFF
TGTGCCAGCAGCTTACAGGGCGGAATGAACACTGAAGCTTTCTTT
>TRBJ2-2|.|TRBV7-9|.
CASSTGQNTGELFF
TGTGCCAGCAGCACGGGACAAAACACCGGGGAGCTGTTTTTT
>TRBJ2-1|.|TRBV18|.
CASSPATGNEQFF
TGTGCCAGCTCACCAGCGACTGGCAATGAGCAGTTCTTC
>TRBJ1-1|.|TRBV2|.
CASSVRGGENTEAFF
TGTGCCAGCAGTGTTAGGGGAGGGGAGAACACTGAAGCTTTCTTT
>TRBJ1-4|.|TRBV5-8|TRBD1
CASSTQTGGGEKLFF
TGTGCCAGCAGCACCCAGACAGGGGGAGGTGAAAAACTGTTTTTT
>TRBJ1-1|.|TRBV6-1|TRBD1
CASSETGRGRLSEAFF
TGTGCCAGCAGTGAAACAGGCAGGGGGCGCCTATCTGAAGCTTTCTTT
>TRBJ1-6|.|TRBV7-3|TRBD1
CASSLGQIDSPLHF
TGTGCCAGCAGCTTGGGACAGATAGATTCACCCCTCCACTTT
>TRBJ2-2|.|TRBV30|.
CAWSAGALNTGELFF
TGTGCCTGGAGTGCAGGGGCACTAAACACCGGGGAGCTGTTTTTT
>TRBJ2-7|once|TRBV30|TRBD2
CALGLASHEQYF
TGTGCCTTGGGACTAGCCTCCCACGAGCAGTACTTC
>TRBJ1-5|.|TRBV7-2|.
CASARGGISNQPQHF
TGTGCCAGCGCCAGGGGCGGAATAAGCAATCAGCCCCAGCATTTT
>TRBJ2-1|.|TRBV2|TRBD2
CASKLMTSGSDNEQFF
TGTGCCAGCAAACTGATGACTAGCGGGAGTGACAATGAGCAGTTCTTC
>TRBJ2-3|.|TRBV5-6|.
CASSFSFRGTPSTDTQYF
TGTGCCAGCAGCTTTTCGTTTCGGGGGACGCCTAGCACAGATACGCAGTATTTT
>TRBJ2-7|.|TRBV18|TRBD1
CASSSGTGVYEQYF
TGTGCCAGCTCTTCGGGGACAGGGGTGTACGAGCAGTACTTC
>TRBJ2-2|.|TRBV7-8|TRBD2
CASSLRGSGRGSTGELFF
TGTGCCAGCAGCTTACGGGGGTCTGGGCGGGGGAGCACCGGGGAGCTGTTTTTT
>TRBJ1-3|few|TRBV3-1/TRBV3-2|TRBD1
CASSRSDRVLNTIYF
TGTGCCAGCAGCCGAAGCGACAGGGTTCTCAACACCATATATTTT
>TRBJ2-3|once|TRBV21-1|.
CASSKEDGHRTGLTDTQYF
TGTGCCAGCAGCAAAGAAGATGGGCACCGGACAGGCCTCACAGATACGCAGTATTTT
>TRBJ2-7|.|TRBV14|.
CASSQLREQYF
TGTGCCAGCAGCCAATTGAGGGAGCAGTACTTC
>TRBJ1-5|.|TRBV2|.
CASSPGGGLQPQHF
TGTGCCAGCAGCCCCGGGGGGGGCCTTCAGCCCCAGCATTTT
>TRBJ2-2|once|TRBV7-2|.
CASSYGYTGELFF
TGTGCCAGCAGCTACGGGTACACCGGGGAGCTGTTTTTT
>TRBJ2-1|.|TRBV15|.
CATSRETGVYNEQFF
TGTGCCACCAGCAGAGAAACCGGGGTTTACAATGAGCAGTTCTTC
>TRBJ2-7|.|TRBV5-1|.
CASRFGLVSYEQYF
TGCGCCAGCAGATTCGGACTCGTTTCCTACGAGCAGTACTTC
>TRBJ2-7|once|TRBV7-2|TRBD1
CAIQGQFSYEQYF
TGTGCCATTCAGGGACAGTTCTCCTACGAGCAGTACTTC
>TRBJ1-6|.|TRBV11-3|TRBD1
CASSLGQGSSPLHF
TGTGCCAGCAGCTTAGGACAGGGCAGCTCACCCCTCCACTTT
>TRBJ2-7|.|TRBV9|.
CASSGESRGKYEQYF
TGTGCCAGCAGCGGTGAATCCAGGGGAAAGTACGAGCAGTACTTC
>TRBJ2-7|.|TRBV11-3|.
CASSFSQGSYEQYF
TGTGCCAGCAGCTTTTCACAGGGCTCCTACGAGCAGTACTTC
>TRBJ2-1|.|TRBV19|TRBD2
CASSRTSGSRPYNEQFF
TGTGCCAGTAGTAGGACTAGCGGGAGCCGGCCCTACAATGAGCAGTTCTTC
>TRBJ1-1|.|TRBV19|.
CASSPPVGSGGEAFF
TGTGCCAGTAGTCCCCCAGTGGGCTCCGGGGGTGAAGCTTTCTTT
>TRBJ2-5|.|TRBV18|TRBD2
CASSPEAGASETQYF
TGTGCCAGCTCACCGGAAGCGGGGGCTTCAGAGACCCAGTACTTC
>TRBJ2-7|.|TRBV10-3|TRBD2
CAISESGTSGRYEQYF
TGTGCCATCAGTGAGTCGGGGACTAGCGGGCGCTACGAGCAGTACTTC
>TRBJ2-1|.|TRBV19|.
CASSNRRDRPYNEQFF
TGTGCCAGTAGCAATAGGCGGGACAGACCCTACAATGAGCAGTTCTTC